The 17 T cell receptor beta chains below were found in one sample sequenced in a study of cytomegalovirus exposure and HLA in healthy donors. Measured with immunoSEQ multiplex PCR; TCRdb has only the in-frame clones, and not every one. The sample includes roughly 130,000 clones, roughly 89% of them seen just once. Sequencing used PBMCs. The origin of the receptors is a woman younger than 35 in good health and CMV-seropositive.

V and J are TRBV5-1 and TRBJ2-1; possibly TRBD2 for D (5 bases). Per germline, CDR1 SGHRS and CDR2 YFSETQ. The germline V and J ends were trimmed by 6 bases and 0 bases, with 13 bases remaining between them. The CDR3 is 15 residues long. The CDR3 nucleotides are TGCGCCAGCACGGAGACGGGAAGCTCCTACAATGAGCAGTTCTTC. The encoded protein is CASTETGSSYNEQFF.

The rearrangement joins TRBV5-4 to TRBJ2-3, with 13 bases that match TRBD2. There are 13 residues in the CDR3. V lost 5 bases, J lost 12 bases, and 6 bases stayed unmatched. Germline CDR1 and CDR2: SGHNT and YYREEE (reference sequence). The CDR3 protein is CASRLAGGKFQYF. CDR3 in DNA: TGTGCCAGCAGACTAGCGGGGGGGAAGTTTCAGTATTTT.

The chain links TRBV28 to TRBJ1-2; 7 nucleotides agree with TRBD1. Germline values: CDR1 MDHEN, CDR2 SYDVKM. J lost 4 bases, V lost 4 bases, and 6 bases had no gene match. The CDR3 is 14 amino acids. Here the CDR3 reads CASSSGTAPYGYTF. DNA for the CDR3: TGTGCCAGCAGTTCCGGGACAGCTCCCTATGGCTACACCTTC.

This chain uses TRBV11-3 with TRBJ2-3; D may be TRBD1 (6 bases). Trimming cost V 1 base and J 0 bases, with 11 bases left between them. This CDR3 is 16 amino acids long. Germline-derived CDR1 and CDR2 are SGHNT and YENEEA. The CDR3 DNA is TGTGCCAGCAGCTTAGGTGGGGGCCTAAGCACAGATACGCAGTATTTT. It codes for CASSLGGGLSTDTQYF.

V and J are TRBV30 and TRBJ2-7, with 7 bases lining up with TRBD1. Germline CDR1 is GTSNPN and CDR2 is SVGIG (reference sequence). The CDR3 covers 14 residues. The junction had 6 bases not matched to a gene; V was cut back by 0 bases and J by 4 bases. CDR3 DNA sequence: TGTGCCTGGAGTGTAGGGGCAGGGGGTTACGAGCAGTACTTC. It encodes CAWSVGAGGYEQYF.

The J gene is TRBJ2-2, the V gene TRBV6-1; 11 positions match TRBD2. V was pared by 11 bases and J by 4 bases, with 9 bases of the junction left unmatched. The CDR3 covers 15 residues. From germline, CDR1 is MNHNS and CDR2 SASEGT. CDR3 nucleotides: TGTGCCGGAACTGGGCTAGCGGGGGGCACCGGGGAGCTGTTTTTT. This gives the protein CAGTGLAGGTGELFF.

The chain recombines TRBV7-2 with TRBJ1-1, with D perhaps TRBD1 (6 bases). The CDR3 covers 15 residues. CDR1 and CDR2 from the germline V gene are SGHTA and FQGNSA. V was trimmed by 1 base and J by 0 bases, leaving 9 bases between them. The CDR3 region has the DNA TGTGCCAGCAGCTTAGATCAGGGGATGAACACTGAAGCTTTCTTT. It codes for CASSLDQGMNTEAFF.

V usage is TRBV14 and J usage is TRBJ2-5; D may be TRBD2 (5 bases). Trimming took 4 bases from V and 5 from J, leaving 11 bases between them. The CDR3 is made up of 13 amino acids. Germline V lookup: CDR1 SGHDN, CDR2 FVKESK. The CDR3 reads CASSPIRGETQYF. Here the CDR3 DNA reads TGTGCCAGCAGCCCCATAAGAGGGGAGACCCAGTACTTC.

This sequence joins TRBV25-1 and TRBJ2-1; 8 nucleotides match TRBD2. CDR1 is MGHDK, CDR2 SYGVNS, per germline. J was trimmed by 8 bases and V by 4 bases; bases with no gene match: 7. CDR3 size: 14 residues. The CDR3 loop reads CASSGTGGPDEQFF. The CDR3, as DNA: TGTGCCAGCAGTGGAACGGGGGGGCCCGATGAGCAGTTCTTC. Together with reference TRBV25-1 and TRBJ2-1, the CDR3 gives the full variable domain: EADIYQTPRYLVIGTGKKITLECSQTMGHDKMYWYQQDPGMELHLIHYSYGVNSTEKGDLSSESTVSRIRTEHFPLTLESARPSHTSQYLCASSGTGGPDEQFFGPGTRLTVL.

There are a few counts of this clone. The chain employs TRBV6-1 and TRBJ1-6; a weak D match, TRBD1 (5 bases). Per the germline V gene, CDR1 is MNHNS and CDR2 is SASEGT. V lost 11 bases and J lost 10, with 15 bases in between. This CDR3 comprises 12 residues. CDR3 sequence: CAEGPGHSPLHF. The CDR3 nucleotides read TGTGCCGAAGGCCCAGGGCACTCACCCCTCCACTTT.

The V gene is TRBV7-2, the J gene TRBJ2-7, with TRBD1 as a possible D gene (5 bases). Trimming took 5 bases from V and 7 from J, leaving 21 bases between them. The CDR3 runs 15 residues. Germline CDR1 and CDR2: SGHTA and FQGNSA. This chain's CDR3 is CASSPTGQGMGEQYF. The CDR3 region has the DNA TGTGCCAGCAGCCCCACCGGGCAGGGAATGGGAGAGCAGTACTTC.

The J gene is TRBJ2-4, the V gene TRBV6-5; TRBD1 matches at 10 bases. Germline trimming cut 6 bases from V and 7 bases from J; bases unmatched to any gene: 9. The germline gives CDR1 MNHEY, CDR2 SVGAGI. The CDR3 is made up of 15 amino acids. DNA for the CDR3: TGTGCCAGCAGCAGGGCCCCGGACAGGGGGAACATTCAGTACTTC. It specifies CASSRAPDRGNIQYF.

In this sample, this clone turned up once. This chain joins TRBV30 and TRBJ1-2; D is unresolved. Deletions cut 2 bases from V and 7 bases from J, with 11 bases between. CDR3 length equals 12 residues. Germline V CDR1 and CDR2: GTSNPN, SVGIG (reference sequence). The CDR3 sequence: CAWSRGGSGYTF. CDR3 bases: TGTGCCTGGAGTCGCGGCGGTTCTGGCTACACCTTC.

The chain recombines TRBV13 with TRBJ2-2; 9 bases agree with TRBD1. CDR1 PRHDT and CDR2 FYEKMQ come from the germline V gene (reference sequence). V was pared by 5 bases and J by 4 bases, with 5 bases of the junction left unmatched. The CDR3 length is 15 residues. CDR3 sequence: CASSRDRGVTGELFF. For the CDR3, the DNA is TGTGCCAGCAGCCGAGACAGGGGGGTCACCGGGGAGCTGTTTTTT.

This sequence joins TRBV28 and TRBJ2-7; possible D gene TRBD1, 6 bases. CDR1 is MDHEN and CDR2 is SYDVKM in the germline V gene. The V end lost 9 bases, the J end lost 0 bases, and 21 bases lay between the germline ends. The length of the CDR3 is 16 residues. CDR3 sequence: CASGGGRGRSSYEQYF. The CDR3 DNA is TGTGCCAGTGGGGGCGGTCGGGGCCGAAGCTCCTACGAGCAGTACTTC. Combining the CDR3 with reference TRBV28 and TRBJ2-7 gives the whole variable domain DVKVTQSSRYLVKRTGEKVFLECVQDMDHENMFWYRQDPGLGLRLIYFSYDVKMKEKGDIPEGYSVSREKKERFSLILESASTNQTSMYLCASGGGRGRSSYEQYFGPGTRLTVT.

The chain uses TRBV28 and TRBJ1-2; tentatively, D is TRBD1 (5 bases). CDR1 MDHEN and CDR2 SYDVKM come from the germline V gene. The CDR3 consists of 15 residues. V lost 6 bases to trimming and J lost 4 bases, with 18 bases between them. DNA for the CDR3: TGTGCCAGCAGCTTTGTCTTAACAGGTGTCTATGGCTACACCTTC. Amino acids: CASSFVLTGVYGYTF.

The chain combines TRBV5-4 with TRBJ2-1; tentatively, D is TRBD2 (6 bases). The germline V gene has CDR1 SGHNT and CDR2 YYREEE (reference sequence). The CDR3 loop spans 15 amino acids. V was trimmed by 0 bases and J by 2 bases, leaving 9 bases between them. CDR3 bases: TGTGCCAGCAGCTTGGTCGCGGGGCCCTACAATGAGCAGTTCTTC. Its protein product is CASSLVAGPYNEQFF. Looking up the rest from reference TRBV5-4 and TRBJ2-1 gives the full variable domain: ETGVTQSPTHLIKTRGQQVTLRCSSQSGHNTVSWYQQALGQGPQFIFQYYREEENGRGNFPPRFSGLQFPNYSSELNVNALELDDSALYLCASSLVAGPYNEQFFGPGTRLTVL.